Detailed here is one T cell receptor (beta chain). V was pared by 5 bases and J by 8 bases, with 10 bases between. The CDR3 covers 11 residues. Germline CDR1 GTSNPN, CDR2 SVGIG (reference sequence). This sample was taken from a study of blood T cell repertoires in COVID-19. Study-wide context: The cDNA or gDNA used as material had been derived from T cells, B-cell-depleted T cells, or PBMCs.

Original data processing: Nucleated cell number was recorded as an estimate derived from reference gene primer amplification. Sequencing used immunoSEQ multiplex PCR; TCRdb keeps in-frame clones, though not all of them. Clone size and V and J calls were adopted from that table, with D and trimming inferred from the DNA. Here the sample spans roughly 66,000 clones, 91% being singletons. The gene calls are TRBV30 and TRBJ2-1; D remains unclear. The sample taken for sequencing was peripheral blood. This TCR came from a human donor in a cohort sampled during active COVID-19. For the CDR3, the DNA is TGTGCCTGGGGTACTTTGGATGAGCAGTTCTTC. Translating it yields CAWGTLDEQFF.